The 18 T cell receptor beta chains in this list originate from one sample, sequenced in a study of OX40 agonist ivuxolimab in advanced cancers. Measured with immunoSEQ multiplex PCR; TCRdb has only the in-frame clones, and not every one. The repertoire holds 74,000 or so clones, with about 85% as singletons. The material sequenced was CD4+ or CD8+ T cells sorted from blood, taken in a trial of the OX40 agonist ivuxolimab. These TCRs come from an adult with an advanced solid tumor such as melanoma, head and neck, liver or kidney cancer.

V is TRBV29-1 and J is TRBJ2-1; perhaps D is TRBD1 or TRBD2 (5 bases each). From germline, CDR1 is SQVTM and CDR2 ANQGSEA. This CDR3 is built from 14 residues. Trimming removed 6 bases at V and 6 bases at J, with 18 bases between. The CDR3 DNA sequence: TGCAGCGTCATCCTGGGGGTCACCTCCAATGAGCAGTTCTTC. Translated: CSVILGVTSNEQFF.

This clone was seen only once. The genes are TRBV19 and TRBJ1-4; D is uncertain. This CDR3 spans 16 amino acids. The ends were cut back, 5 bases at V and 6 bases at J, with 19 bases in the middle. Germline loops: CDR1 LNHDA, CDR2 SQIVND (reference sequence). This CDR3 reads CASSDRSGIGDEKLFF. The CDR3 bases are TGTGCCAGTAGTGACCGCTCCGGGATCGGGGATGAAAAACTGTTTTTT.

CDR3: CASSASGTTYLQYF. The CDR3 DNA is TGTGCCAGCAGCGCCTCCGGGACCACTTACCTGCAGTATTTT. The rearrangement uses TRBV7-9 and TRBJ2-3; the D gene could be TRBD1 or TRBD2 (5 bases each). CDR1 SEHNR and CDR2 FQNEAQ come from the germline V gene (reference sequence). The CDR3 covers 14 residues. V was pared by 5 bases and J by 11 bases, with 20 bases between.

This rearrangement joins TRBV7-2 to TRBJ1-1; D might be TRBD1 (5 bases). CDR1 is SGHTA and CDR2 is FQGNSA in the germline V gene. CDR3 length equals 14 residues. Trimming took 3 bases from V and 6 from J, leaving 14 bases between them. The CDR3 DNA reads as TGTGCCAGCAGCTTGGGGCCCAGGAAAGCTGAAGCTTTCTTT. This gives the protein CASSLGPRKAEAFF.

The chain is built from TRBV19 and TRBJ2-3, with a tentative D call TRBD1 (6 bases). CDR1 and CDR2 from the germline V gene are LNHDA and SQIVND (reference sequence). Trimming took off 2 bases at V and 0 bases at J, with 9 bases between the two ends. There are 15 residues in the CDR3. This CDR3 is CASSIIGGSTDTQYF. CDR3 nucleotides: TGTGCCAGTAGTATAATTGGGGGCAGCACAGATACGCAGTATTTT.

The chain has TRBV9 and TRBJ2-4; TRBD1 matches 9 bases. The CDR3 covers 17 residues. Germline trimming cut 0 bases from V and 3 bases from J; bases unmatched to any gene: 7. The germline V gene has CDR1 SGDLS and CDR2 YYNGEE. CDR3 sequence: CASSVDGQGFGKNIQYF. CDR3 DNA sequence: TGTGCCAGCAGCGTAGACGGACAGGGGTTCGGCAAAAACATTCAGTACTTC.

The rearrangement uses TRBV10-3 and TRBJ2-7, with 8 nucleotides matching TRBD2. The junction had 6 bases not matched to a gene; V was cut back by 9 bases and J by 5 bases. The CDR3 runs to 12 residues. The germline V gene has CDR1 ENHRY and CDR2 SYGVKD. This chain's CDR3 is CAIRGGGNEQYF. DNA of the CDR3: TGTGCCATACGGGGCGGGGGGAACGAGCAGTACTTC.

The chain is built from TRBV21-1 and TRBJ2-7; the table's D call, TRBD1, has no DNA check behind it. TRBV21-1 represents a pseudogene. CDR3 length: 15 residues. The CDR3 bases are TGTGCCAGCAGCAAAGCGCTGGGACAGTACTACGAGCAGTACTTC. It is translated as CASSKALGQYYEQYF.

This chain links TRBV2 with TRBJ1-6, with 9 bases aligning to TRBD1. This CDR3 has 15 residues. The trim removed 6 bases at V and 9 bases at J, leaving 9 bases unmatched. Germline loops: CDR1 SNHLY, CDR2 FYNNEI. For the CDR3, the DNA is TGTGCCAGCAGAATCCAACAGGGGGCGGGTTCACCCCTCCACTTT. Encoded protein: CASRIQQGAGSPLHF. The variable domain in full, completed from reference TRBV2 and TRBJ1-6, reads EPEVTQTPSHQVTQMGQEVILRCVPISNHLYFYWYRQILGQKVEFLVSFYNNEISEKSEIFDDQFSVERPDGSNFTLKIRSTKLEDSAMYFCASRIQQGAGSPLHFGNGTRLTVT.

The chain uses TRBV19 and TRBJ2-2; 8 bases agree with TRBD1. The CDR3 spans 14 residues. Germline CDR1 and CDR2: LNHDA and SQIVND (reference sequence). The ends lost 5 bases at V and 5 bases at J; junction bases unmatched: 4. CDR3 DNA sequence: TGTGCCAGTAGTCCCCGGACAGGGACCGGGGAGCTGTTTTTT. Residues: CASSPRTGTGELFF. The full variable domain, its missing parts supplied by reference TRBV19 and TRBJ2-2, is DGGITQSPKYLFRKEGQNVTLSCEQNLNHDAMYWYRQDPGQGLRLIYYSQIVNDFQKGDIAEGYSVSREKKESFPLTVTSAQKNPTAFYLCASSPRTGTGELFFGEGSRLTVL.

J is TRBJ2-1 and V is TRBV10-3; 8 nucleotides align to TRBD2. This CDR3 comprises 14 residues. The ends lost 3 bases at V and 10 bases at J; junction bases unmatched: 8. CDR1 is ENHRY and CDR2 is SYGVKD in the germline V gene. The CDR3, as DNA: TGTGCCATCAGTGATGACGGGAGGGCACGGGAGCAGTTCTTC. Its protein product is CAISDDGRAREQFF.

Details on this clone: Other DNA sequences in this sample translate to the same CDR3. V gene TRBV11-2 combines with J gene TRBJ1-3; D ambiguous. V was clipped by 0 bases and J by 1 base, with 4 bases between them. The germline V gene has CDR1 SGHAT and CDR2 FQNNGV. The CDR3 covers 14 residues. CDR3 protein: CASSLDISGNTIYF. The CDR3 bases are TGTGCCAGCAGCTTAGACATTTCTGGAAACACCATATATTTT.

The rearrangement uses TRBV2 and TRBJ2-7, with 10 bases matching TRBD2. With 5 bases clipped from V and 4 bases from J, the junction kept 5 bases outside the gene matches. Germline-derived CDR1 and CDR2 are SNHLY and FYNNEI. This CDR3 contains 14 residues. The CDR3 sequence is CASSPGLALYEQYF. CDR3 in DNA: TGTGCCAGCAGTCCGGGACTAGCGTTGTACGAGCAGTACTTC.

CDR3 sequence (DNA): TGTGCCATCAGGGGGAGCGGAAACACCATATATTTT. Protein sequence: CAIRGSGNTIYF. The V gene is TRBV10-3, the J gene TRBJ1-3; D gene unclear. The germline gives CDR1 ENHRY, CDR2 SYGVKD. V shed 6 bases and J shed 4 bases, with 7 bases lying between them. There are 12 residues in the CDR3.

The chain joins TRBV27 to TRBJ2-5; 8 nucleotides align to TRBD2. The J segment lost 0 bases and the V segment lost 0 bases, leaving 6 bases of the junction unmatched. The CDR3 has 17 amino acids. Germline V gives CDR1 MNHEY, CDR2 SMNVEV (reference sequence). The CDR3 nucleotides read TGTGCCAGCAGTTTATCCGGGGGGGCGGGAAACCAAGAGACCCAGTACTTC. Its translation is CASSLSGGAGNQETQYF.

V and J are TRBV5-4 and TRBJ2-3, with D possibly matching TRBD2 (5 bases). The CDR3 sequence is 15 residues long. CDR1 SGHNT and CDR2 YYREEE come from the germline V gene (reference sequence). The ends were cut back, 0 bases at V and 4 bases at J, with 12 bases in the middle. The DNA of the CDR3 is TGTGCCAGCAGCTTGGGAGGGTCTCTTTCAGATACGCAGTATTTT. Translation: CASSLGGSLSDTQYF.

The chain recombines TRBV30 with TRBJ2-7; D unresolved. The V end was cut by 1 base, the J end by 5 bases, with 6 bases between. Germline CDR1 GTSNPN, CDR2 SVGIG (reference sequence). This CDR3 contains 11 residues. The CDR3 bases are TGTGCCTGGAGTGCCAGTAACGAGCAGTACTTC. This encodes CAWSASNEQYF.

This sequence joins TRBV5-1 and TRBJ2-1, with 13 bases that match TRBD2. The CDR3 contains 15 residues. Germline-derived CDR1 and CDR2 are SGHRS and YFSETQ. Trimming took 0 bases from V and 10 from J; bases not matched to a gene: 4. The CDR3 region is CASSLVLAGGREQFF. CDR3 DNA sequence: TGCGCCAGCAGCTTGGTACTAGCGGGAGGGCGAGAGCAGTTCTTC.